This is a list of T cell receptor beta chains from one sample in a study of post-analysis software for immune sequencing data. From the PCR reads, TCRdb called clonotypes with MiXCR, one entry per CDR3 protein. The table has 250,000 to 300,000 distinct CDR3 sequences, less than 40% seen once. Input material: blood. Receptor source: a girl aged 5 to 17 with multiple sclerosis. Each CDR3 is given without its conserved first and last residue.

V: TRBV7-2; CDR3: ASSMTGASTTGEQF
V: TRBV6-5; CDR3: ASSSASGLSYEQY
V: TRBV27; CDR3: ASSFTRGAKF
V: TRBV29-1; CDR3: SAGADNEQF
V: TRBV5-1; CDR3: ASSNRDWFVAGELF
V: TRBV5-1; CDR3: ASSPGLAGELSYEQY
V: TRBV13; CDR3: ASSPRDSPSRNEQF
V: TRBV10-3; CDR3: AISPRDRFGESYEQY
V: TRBV29-1; CDR3: SVGGAQETQY
V: TRBV7-2; CDR3: ASSLDRTGGFGANYGYT
V: TRBV6-1; CDR3: ASSESWAGELF
V: TRBV7-6; CDR3: ASTRSGTGFDGYT
V: TRBV12-3/TRBV12-4; CDR3: ASSAAWAGEQY
V: TRBV20-1; CDR3: SASRSSGANVLT
V: TRBV12-3/TRBV12-4; CDR3: ASSQSGLAGTPYEQY
V: TRBV12-3/TRBV12-4; CDR3: ASSFAGLEETQY
V: TRBV7-9; CDR3: ASSEGGPGNTIY
V: TRBV4-1; CDR3: ASSPPGASSRYGYT
V: TRBV4-1; CDR3: ASSQDPVIGYT
V: TRBV2; CDR3: ASRRAGLGGNNEQF
V: TRBV10-2; CDR3: ASSEIPAARATYQPQH
V: TRBV10-3; CDR3: ATDRAGSPTGELF
V: TRBV12-3/TRBV12-4; CDR3: AAHRWSQELNEQY
V: TRBV11-2; CDR3: ASSPSRAGADTQY
V: TRBV6-6; CDR3: ASSYSRPRGNTEAF
V: TRBV15; CDR3: ATSRDLRESNQPQH
V: TRBV5-1; CDR3: ASSSGQGAYEQY
V: TRBV4-2; CDR3: ASSQEASGSTDTQY
V: TRBV7-2; CDR3: AGSPGGPNGNIQY
V: TRBV7-9; CDR3: ASTPSFPQETQY
V: TRBV10-2; CDR3: ASRENRDGRFEQY
V: TRBV4-1; CDR3: ASSFMQFSPGNGYT
V: TRBV29-1; CDR3: SVELDIGLF
V: TRBV2; CDR3: ASSVKARAGGRNEQF
V: TRBV5-1; CDR3: ASRPGQSTDTQY
V: TRBV2; CDR3: ASSDDTSPRERF
V: TRBV19; CDR3: ARSIFRGEQF
V: TRBV5-1; CDR3: ASSGDRATEAF
V: TRBV12-5; CDR3: ASGADSSSTDTQY
V: TRBV5-1; CDR3: ASSLWTGEGNEQF
V: TRBV29-1; CDR3: SVGQSVRSETQY
V: TRBV15; CDR3: ATSSTNEQF
V: TRBV29-1; CDR3: SVRDGPSNQPQH
V: TRBV6-5; CDR3: ASSSTSGGDQETQY
V: TRBV20-1; CDR3: SARTGQGNTEAF
V: TRBV6-5; CDR3: ASSRPPGQGTTEAF
V: TRBV7-9; CDR3: ASNVLSDRGRGYT
V: TRBV7-2; CDR3: ASSPTAGSEQY
V: TRBV12-3/TRBV12-4; CDR3: ASSPGAGRNSPLH
V: TRBV12-3/TRBV12-4; CDR3: ASSQLPDAYNEKLF
V: TRBV29-1; CDR3: SVWGMTGTPNTGELF
V: TRBV20-1; CDR3: SARDHTGIGNQPQH
V: TRBV4-2; CDR3: ASSQEPTGGSYEQY
V: TRBV5-1; CDR3: ASSPGGERQETQY